This TCR beta chain was captured by sequencing in a study of cytomegalovirus exposure and HLA in healthy donors (dated by TCRdb to the late 2010s). Regarding the research as a whole: According to an earlier analysis of a few hundred of the donors, about 180 million T cells yielded 117 million unique TCR beta sequences and around 300 Gb of sequence data. In a later analysis, previously published TCR beta repertoires from some 640 donors were re-analyzed and high-resolution HLA genotyping was added so that TCR occurrence patterns could be studied. The study used immunosequencing to profile the T cell repertoires of about 670 subjects and linked those repertoires to cytomegalovirus serostatus. Among the approximately 420 genotyped donors, approximately 76% belonged to the genetic ancestry cluster associated with self-reported Caucasian donors. Donor age, sex, ethnicity and CMV serostatus were collected together with the repertoire data. High-throughput TCR immunosequencing, statistical association of individual TCRs with disease status, and machine learning were combined to predict cytomegalovirus infection status. An earlier analysis of 500 to 650 of the donors applied high-throughput TCR beta sequencing to assess whether each TCR beta V gene segment acted as functional or pseudogenic. Among about 390 genotyped donors of the cohort, an average of 235,054 unique TCR beta nucleotide sequences were sequenced per donor, roughly 18% of them non-productive. The number of typed donors differed by locus: about 620-640 for A, B, C, DRB1 and DQB1; 500 to 550 for DQA1; 600 to 610 for DPA1; and about 450 for DPB1. The study aimed to test whether cataloging public T cell receptors could reveal signatures of past pathogen exposure. In addition to the first cohort of 666 subjects, a separate validation cohort of 120 different subjects was used. The later analysis used no new phenotypic data to find candidate immune exposures, relying instead on TCR beta sequences and their occurrence across donors. HLA typing covered class I and class II loci at four-digit resolution. An early release covering roughly 640 HLA-typed donors comprised about 300 gigabases of sequencing data and about 90 million unique TCR sequences. Roughly five DR-DQ haplotypes were handled as single units for association and clustering because linkage in the cohort was strong. Genome-wide SNP genotypes for about 65% of the 666 donors were used in a later genetic analysis, which treated that subset as a discovery cohort. Every repertoire in the discovery cohort had been generated on one and the same sequencing platform. The investigation overall reported the following: In a later genetic analysis, fewer N-insertions in productive TCRs were reported among donors in an Asian-associated ancestry cluster than the roughly 700-donor mean. A further reported finding was that TCR beta sequences accurately predicted the HLA-A and HLA-B alleles for most subjects in the first cohort. An association between a missense DCLRE1C variant and V-gene and J-gene trimming of TCR beta chains was found in a later genetic analysis and replicated in an independent cohort. Linkage disequilibrium might explain the correlated functional status among segregating V segments, but an unknown experimental factor could not be ruled out. According to a later analysis, TCR association rates differed among HLA loci, with DRB1 alleles showing the most associated TCRs and HLA-C alleles showing the fewest. In a later analysis, some 18,000 TCR beta sequences were associated with specific HLA alleles at a false discovery rate of 0.05. A few of the identified cytomegalovirus-associated TCR beta chains were confirmed in vitro to be specific for cytomegalovirus antigens. Because counts were too low, 15 to 20 rarely observed V segments, including chromosome 9 orphons, were left out of the earlier analysis of 587 of the donors. In a later analysis, HLA-associated TCR beta chains showed more clonal expansion and lower generation probabilities than non-associated chains that were equally common. The cohort was sequenced for TCR beta chains only, and without alpha or paired-chain data the features that could be detected were limited. According to a later analysis, parvovirus B19, influenza, CMV and Epstein-Barr virus appeared linked to several top co-occurrence clusters. For the cohort, immune exposure information was limited to CMV serostatus. Because some donors lacked HLA typing at each locus, the association tests relied only on the typed subset. When HLA alleles, especially DR and DQ, strongly co-occurred, attributing TCR associations to individual alleles was difficult. Sequencing depth was assumed to be roughly uniform across donors in the presence/absence analyses, though that assumption may not hold. In a later analysis, most CMV-associated TCR beta chains were found to appear HLA-restricted, with HLA associations seemingly driven largely by CMV exposure. In the study, around 150 TCR beta chains were listed as associated with cytomegalovirus. The 87-base-pair reads could not distinguish some IMGT-functional V segments, including TRBV6-2 and TRBV6-3, so those segments were excluded. A cluster of highly shared sequence variants was judged likely to represent a technical artifact of the sequencing pipeline. In both the original and validation cohorts, the classifier was reported to diagnose cytomegalovirus status with high specificity and sensitivity. An earlier analysis of approximately 570 of the donors showed that most TCR beta V segments appeared in productive rearrangements either about 90% or about 30% of the time, which broadly matched IMGT annotations. Most TCR sequences were seen in very few donors, while some public TCRs were found in many individuals. It was suggested by the authors that the approach could potentially be generalized to other disease states and immunological phenotypes.

In regard to this clone: There is no known antigen for this receptor. There are no base qualities to consult, and no much larger clone falls within one base.

In total, 500 to 700 healthy bone marrow donors made up the cohort. At the time of sampling, all cohort members were nominally healthy, though unrecorded immune exposures were likely present. The donor was CMV seropositive and was included in the group of 250 to 300 seropositive cohort members. A peripheral blood sample was provided by each donor, and peripheral blood mononuclear cells were used for TCR beta sequencing. Genomic DNA was extracted from the blood cell samples with the Qiagen DNeasy Blood Extraction Kit. The library was generated by the immunoSEQ multiplex PCR assay. A mixture of 60 forward primers for TCR Vbeta segments and 13 reverse primers for TCR Jbeta segments was used in the multiplex PCR. A multiplex PCR assay on genomic DNA amplified the CDR3 region of rearranged TCR beta genes. On the Illumina HiSeq System, the amplified TCR beta libraries were sequenced as 87-base-pair reads. The original pipeline was this. In a later analysis, tens of millions of unique TCR beta chains were counted across the 500 to 700 repertoires, and roughly 10 million of these chains were shared by at least two donors. Raw reads were error-corrected and collapsed into unique sequences by a nearest-neighbor algorithm in which closely related sequences were merged to remove PCR and sequencing errors. V, D and J gene segments were assigned by aligning CDR3 sequences to IMGT reference sequences. For a sequence to be retained, a match of at least six nucleotides to both a V gene segment and a J gene segment was required. A rearrangement counted as productive if the CDR3 had no stop codons and remained in frame with V and J, and every other rearrangement counted as non-productive. CDR3 was defined according to IMGT convention as the region running from the second conserved V-encoded cysteine to the conserved J-encoded phenylalanine. Sequences without an unambiguous match to a single V gene segment were excluded from the earlier analysis of a few hundred of the donors. An earlier analysis of a few hundred of the donors called V segments functional above 56.7% productive rearrangements and segregating when the between-donor standard deviation exceeded 5%. A statistical classification framework was built to diagnose cytomegalovirus status from the catalog of TCR beta chain sequences. A later analysis assigned V and J genes by comparing TCR nucleotide sequences with IMGT/GENE-DB human TR gene sequences. Using the TCRdist pipeline, a later analysis assigned CDR3 sequences along with most-parsimonious VDJ recombination scenarios. In a later analysis, each TCR beta chain was defined by its CDR3 amino acid sequence together with its V-gene family, and reads without a unique V-gene family were excluded. In a later analysis, 550 to 650 highly shared, low-generation-probability nucleotide sequences were removed to address suspected cross-contamination and a sequencing artifact. For each public chain, a later analysis derived a clonal expansion index from normalized ranks of inferred template counts within each repertoire. In a later analysis, generation probabilities were computed using a VDJ recombination model fitted to out-of-frame rearrangements, and the results were checked against IGoR. A later analysis scored TCR-TCR, TCR-HLA and TCR-CMV co-occurrence with hypergeometric tests, applying a repertoire-size bias correction to TCR pairs. In a later analysis, false discovery rates were estimated by permuting HLA or CMV assignments 20 times. In a later analysis, co-occurring TCRs were grouped using DBSCAN, and TCRdist sequence similarity was added for clustering within HLA-allele-positive subsets. Co-occurrence clustering excluded repertoires with fewer than 30,000 or more than 120,000 public chains, plus five with anomalous nucleotide sharing. Drawn from immuneACCESS, this table holds only the in-frame rearrangements with V and J called that TCRdb kept. Clones are partly lost; checked studies trace under half to an unresolved V gene and leave the rest unexplained. Clone size and the V and J calls come from that table; the DNA yielded D and trimming. For this sample the table gives about 96,000 clones, of which 65% to 85% were detected only once. Around 14% of the sample lies in the top ten.

The V end gives up 4 bases and the J end 4 bases, leaving 3 bases in the junction not matched to a gene. Sequences SGHRS (CDR1) and YFSETQ (CDR2) are obtained from the germline V gene. The CDR3 runs 14 residues from the cysteine to the phenylalanine. This entry keeps only the CDR3 DNA: 42 bases, framed from base 1. Sequences were obtained from PBMCs. Recombination joined TRBV5-1 with TRBJ2-1, with 9 middle bases fitting TRBD1. The clonotype was recovered from an older woman in good health and CMV-seropositive. The DNA sequence is TGCGCCAGCAGCAGGGACAGGGATTACAATGAGCAGTTCTTC. The resulting protein is CASSRDRDYNEQFF.